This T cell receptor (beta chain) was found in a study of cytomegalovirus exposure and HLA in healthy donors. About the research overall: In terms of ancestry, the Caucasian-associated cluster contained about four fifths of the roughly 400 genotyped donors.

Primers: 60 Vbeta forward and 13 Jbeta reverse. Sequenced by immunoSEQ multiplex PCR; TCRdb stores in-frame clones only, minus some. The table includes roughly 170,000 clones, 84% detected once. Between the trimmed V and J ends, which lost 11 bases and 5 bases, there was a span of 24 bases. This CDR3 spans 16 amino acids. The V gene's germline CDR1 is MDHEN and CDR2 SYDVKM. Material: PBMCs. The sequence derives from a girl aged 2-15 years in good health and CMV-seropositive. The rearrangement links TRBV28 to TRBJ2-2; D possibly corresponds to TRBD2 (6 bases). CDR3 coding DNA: TGTGCCTCACTAGAGCGGTCCTCGGGGAGGACCGGGGAGCTGTTTTTT. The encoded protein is CASLERSSGRTGELFF.